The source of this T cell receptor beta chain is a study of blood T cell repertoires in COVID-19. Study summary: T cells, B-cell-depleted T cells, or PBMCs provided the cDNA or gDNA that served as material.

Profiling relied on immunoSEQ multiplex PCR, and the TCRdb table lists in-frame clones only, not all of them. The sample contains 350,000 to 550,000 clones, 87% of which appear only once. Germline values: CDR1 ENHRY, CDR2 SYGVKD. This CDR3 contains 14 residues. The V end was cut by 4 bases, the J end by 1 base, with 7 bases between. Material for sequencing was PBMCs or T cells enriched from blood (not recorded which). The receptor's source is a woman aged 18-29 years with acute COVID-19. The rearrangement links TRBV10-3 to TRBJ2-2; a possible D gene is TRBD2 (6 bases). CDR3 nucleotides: TGTGCCATCAGTGCGCGGGAGAACACCGGGGAGCTGTTTTTT. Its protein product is CAISARENTGELFF.